This T cell receptor beta chain was documented in a study of vaccination effects on CD4 cells after COVID-19 (dated 2022 in TCRdb). General notes on the study: Each participant received two doses of an mRNA SARS-CoV-2 vaccine, either BNT162b2 or mRNA-1273. Pre-vaccine samples were drawn from two convalescent patients 16 days and one week before the first dose, at 142 and 148 days after COVID-19 diagnosis. The Oncomine TCR Beta short-read assay on an Illumina iSeq 100 was used to sequence cultures from other donors in the study. Altogether, around ten COVID-19 convalescent patients and several SARS-CoV-2-naive healthy vaccine recipients made up the full study. SARS-CoV-2 spike-specific CD4+ TCR repertoires from before and after mRNA vaccination were compared in COVID-19 convalescent patients and in infection-naive vaccine recipients. General findings and caveats noted by the study authors: In convalescent patients, the post-vaccine spike-reactive repertoire consisted mainly of new vaccine-induced clones, largely distinct from infection-induced clones. Both infection-induced and vaccine-induced clones contracted markedly at late post-vaccination timepoints, which is consistent with waning T cell responses. The study was limited by a small number of convalescent patients, and early post-infection timepoints were lacking.

At the junction V is shortened by 5 bases and J by 1 base, with 9 bases in between. The CDR3 numbers 15 residues from cysteine through phenylalanine. Only the CDR3 portion is preserved as DNA: 45 bases, with reading frame beginning at the first base. The germline V gene sets CDR1 to SGHTA and CDR2 to FQGTGA. About this clone itself: Its antigen is not yet known. The sample holds no much larger clone one base away, and base qualities are not on file.

Libraries were constructed by the immunoSEQ multiplex PCR assay. DNA from the cultured and isolated CD4+ T cells underwent TCR beta CDR3 sequencing. Processing in the source paper ran as follows. Non-productive TCR sequences were discarded, and reads were trimmed to the CDR3 region, with only CDR3s of 7 or more amino acids retained. Antigen-specific clonotypes were identified using the MANAFEST web app by comparison of expansion in peptide wells against reference cultures. To count as positive, a clone had to show expansion at FDR<0.05 compared with the reference and with all other wells, an odds ratio above 5, and a frequency above 0.1% in two replicate wells. A clonotype was called cross-reactive if it was significantly expanded both in SARS-CoV-2 spike wells and in at least one common cold coronavirus spike condition. CDR3 similarity was assessed by Levenshtein distance using the stringdist R package, and unrooted trees were constructed with ape in R 3.6.1. TCRdb limited this immuneACCESS table to in-frame rearrangements with V and J called. A share of clones is missing; checked studies link under half to unresolved V genes, and the rest is unexplained. That table furnishes V, J and clone size, whereas the DNA furnished D and trimming. The sample has tens of thousands of clones on record, about 78% of them singletons. 15% to 20% of the sample belongs to the ten largest clones.

To identify antigen-specific CD4+ T cell clonotypes by their expansion, the ViraFEST assay first stimulated PBMC with viral peptide pools and then applied TCR sequencing. After around ten days of culture, CD4+ T cells were isolated with the EasySep CD4+ T cell isolation kit. Convalescent patients had PCR-confirmed SARS-CoV-2 infection between March and December 2020, before Alpha, Beta and Delta variants emerged in the United States. Some 2 million PBMC per well were cultured in IMDM with around 5% human AB serum, around 9.1 IU/ml IL-2 and gentamicin, plus 10 ug/ml peptides. Half of the culture medium was replaced with fresh IL-2-containing medium on days 3 and 7. Unless otherwise noted, each peptide stimulation condition was cultured in triplicate wells. Using Ficoll-Paque Plus gradient centrifugation, PBMC were separated from whole blood and then either used fresh or cryopreserved at -140C. The overlapping peptide pools covered the spike proteins of SARS-CoV-2 as well as those of the common cold coronaviruses HCoV-NL63, HCoV-OC43 and HCoV-229E. The QIAamp micro DNA kit was used to extract genomic DNA from the cultured CD4+ T cells.

Here the chain combines TRBV7-3 and TRBJ2-6; the D gene identity is not certain. The sample consisted of CD4+ T cells from PBMCs cultured with HCoV-NL63 spike peptides, taken before COVID-19 vaccination. The label giving this sample's cell subset or site can be read as: HCoV-NL63 spike overlapping peptide pool stimulation. This TCR came from a human donor who had a prior SARS-CoV-2 infection. The nucleotide sequence reads TGTGCCAGCAGCACAACCAGGTCTGGGGCCAACGTCCTGACTTTC. It codes for CASSTTRSGANVLTF.